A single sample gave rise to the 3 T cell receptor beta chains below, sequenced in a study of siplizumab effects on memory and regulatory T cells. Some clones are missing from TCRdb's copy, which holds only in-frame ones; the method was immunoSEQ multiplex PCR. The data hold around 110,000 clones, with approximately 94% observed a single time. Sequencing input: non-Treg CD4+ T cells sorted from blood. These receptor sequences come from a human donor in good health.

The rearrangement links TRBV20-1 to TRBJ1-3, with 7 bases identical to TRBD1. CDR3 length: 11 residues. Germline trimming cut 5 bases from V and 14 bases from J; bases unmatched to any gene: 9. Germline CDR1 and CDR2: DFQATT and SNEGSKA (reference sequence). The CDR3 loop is CSALQGFVVYF. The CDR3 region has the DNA TGCAGTGCTTTACAGGGGTTCGTGGTATATTTT.

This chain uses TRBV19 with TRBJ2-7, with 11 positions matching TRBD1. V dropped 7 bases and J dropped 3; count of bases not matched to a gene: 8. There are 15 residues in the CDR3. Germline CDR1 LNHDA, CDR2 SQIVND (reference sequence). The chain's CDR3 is CASIGQGAGNYEQYF. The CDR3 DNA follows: TGTGCCAGTATCGGACAGGGGGCAGGAAACTACGAGCAGTACTTC.

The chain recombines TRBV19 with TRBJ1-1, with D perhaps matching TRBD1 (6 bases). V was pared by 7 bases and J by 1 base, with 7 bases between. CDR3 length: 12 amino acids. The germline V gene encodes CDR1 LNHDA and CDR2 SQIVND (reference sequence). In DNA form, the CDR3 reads TGTGCCAGTAAACAGGGGAACACTGAAGCTTTCTTT. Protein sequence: CASKQGNTEAFF.